Listed below are T cell receptor beta chains from one sample, sequenced in a study of blood T cell repertoires in COVID-19. Using immunoSEQ multiplex PCR, the repertoire was profiled, and TCRdb retains in-frame clones only, with some absent. The sample includes roughly 170,000 clones, around four fifths seen only once; the top ten take about 4.6%. The sample consisted of PBMCs or T cells enriched from blood (not recorded which). These receptors were taken from a woman between 45 and 60 years old who had recovered from COVID-19. CDR3s include the opening cysteine and the closing phenylalanine or tryptophan. A D gene is named only where the DNA matches it firmly. Size is omitted from some rows. Given values are once, few, many or a class for expanded clones.

D gene | clone size | J gene | V gene | CDR3 DNA | CDR3 protein
TRBD1 | . | TRBJ2-3 | TRBV10-2 | TGCGCCAGCAGACAGGGGGCTGGGGATACGCAGTATTTT | CASRQGAGDTQYF
TRBD1 | . | TRBJ1-5 | TRBV28 | TGTGCCAGCAGTTTATCCAGGGGGCCCACACAGCCCCAGCATTTT | CASSLSRGPTQPQHF
. | once | TRBJ2-2 | TRBV5-1 | TGCGCCAGCAGCTTGGCGGACACCGGGGAGCTGTTTTTT | CASSLADTGELFF
TRBD1 | once | TRBJ1-3 | TRBV19 | TGTGCCAGTAGGCCACAGGGGGTACCTGGAAACACCATATATTTT | CASRPQGVPGNTIYF
. | . | TRBJ2-1 | TRBV2 | TGTGCCAGCCTAAGGAGCAATGAGCAGTTCTTC | CASLRSNEQFF
. | . | TRBJ1-1 | TRBV5-6 | TGTGCCAGCAGCCTTCGACAGGAAGCTTTCTTT | CASSLRQEAFF
TRBD1 | once | TRBJ1-2 | TRBV10-3 | TGTGCCATCAGTGATCGACAGGGGACCAATAGGAACTATGGCTACACCTTC | CAISDRQGTNRNYGYTF
TRBD1 | . | TRBJ1-4 | TRBV19 | TGTGCCAGTGGACAGGGGGCTGCAACTAATGAAAAACTGTTTTTT | CASGQGAATNEKLFF
TRBD1 | few | TRBJ1-5 | TRBV7-8 | TGTGCCAGCAGCTTGGACAGGGAGGTTAGTCAGCCCCAGCATTTT | CASSLDREVSQPQHF
. | . | TRBJ2-5 | TRBV11-3 | TGTGCCAGCAGCTTAGGTCTGGTGGCGGCCTCGTACCAAGAGACCCAGTACTTC | CASSLGLVAASYQETQYF
. | many | TRBJ1-6 | TRBV4-1 | TGCGCCAGCAGCCCCACGAACCAGGGTTATTCACCCCTCCACTTT | CASSPTNQGYSPLHF
. | . | TRBJ1-2 | TRBV7-9 | TGTGCCAGCAGCTCTACCGACAGATATGGCTACACCTTC | CASSSTDRYGYTF
. | once | TRBJ1-1 | TRBV4-3 | TGCGCCAGCAGCCAAGGCAGGATTTCAGGCACTGAAGCTTTCTTT | CASSQGRISGTEAFF
. | few | TRBJ2-1 | TRBV7-2 | TGTGCCAGCAGCCGCGTGGGCACCTACAATGAGCAGTTCTTC | CASSRVGTYNEQFF
TRBD2 | . | TRBJ2-5 | TRBV7-9 | TGTGCCAGCAGCCCTAGACTAGCGGGGTCCCAAGAGACCCAGTACTTC | CASSPRLAGSQETQYF
TRBD1 | . | TRBJ1-1 | TRBV14 | TGTGCCAGCAGCCTTCGGACAGGGTGGGGTACTGAAGCTTTCTTT | CASSLRTGWGTEAFF
. | . | TRBJ1-4 | TRBV7-9 | TGTGCCAGCAGCGCACAGGGAATTAATGAAAAACTGTTTTTT | CASSAQGINEKLFF
. | . | TRBJ1-5 | TRBV4-1 | TGCGCCAGCAGCCCGGGGGGCGGGCCCCAGCATTTT | CASSPGGGPQHF
. | . | TRBJ2-3 | TRBV18 | TGTGCCAGCTTACCCCCGGGAGCTTCGGATACGCAGTATTTT | CASLPPGASDTQYF